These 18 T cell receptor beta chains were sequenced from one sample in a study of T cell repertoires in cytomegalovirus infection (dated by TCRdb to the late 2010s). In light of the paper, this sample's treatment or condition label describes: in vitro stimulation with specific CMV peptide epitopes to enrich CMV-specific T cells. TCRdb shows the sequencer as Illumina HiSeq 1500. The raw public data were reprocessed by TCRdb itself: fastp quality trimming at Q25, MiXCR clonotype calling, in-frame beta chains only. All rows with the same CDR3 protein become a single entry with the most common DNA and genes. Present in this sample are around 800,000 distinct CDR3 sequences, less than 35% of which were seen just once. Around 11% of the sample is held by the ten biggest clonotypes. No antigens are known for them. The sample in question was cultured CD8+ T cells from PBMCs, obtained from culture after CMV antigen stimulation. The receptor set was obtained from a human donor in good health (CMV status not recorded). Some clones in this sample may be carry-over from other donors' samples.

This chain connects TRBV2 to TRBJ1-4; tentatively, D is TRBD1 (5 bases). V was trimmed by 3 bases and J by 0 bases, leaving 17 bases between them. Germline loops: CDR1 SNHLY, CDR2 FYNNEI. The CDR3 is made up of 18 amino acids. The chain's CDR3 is CASSDDGAGFATNEKLFF. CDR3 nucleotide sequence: TGTGCCAGCAGTGATGATGGGGCCGGATTTGCAACTAATGAAAAACTGTTTTTT. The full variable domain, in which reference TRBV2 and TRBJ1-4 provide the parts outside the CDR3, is EPEVTQTPSHQVTQMGQEVILRCVPISNHLYFYWYRQILGQKVEFLVSFYNNEISEKSEIFDDQFSVERPDGSNFTLKIRSTKLEDSAMYFCASSDDGAGFATNEKLFFGSGTQLSVL.

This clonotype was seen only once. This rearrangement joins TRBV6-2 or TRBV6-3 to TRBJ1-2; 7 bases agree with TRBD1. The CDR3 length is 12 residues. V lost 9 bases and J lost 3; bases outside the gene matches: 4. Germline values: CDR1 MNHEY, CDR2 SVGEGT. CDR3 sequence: CASHRGDYGYTF. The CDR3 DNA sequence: TGTGCCAGTCACAGGGGTGACTATGGCTACACCTTC.

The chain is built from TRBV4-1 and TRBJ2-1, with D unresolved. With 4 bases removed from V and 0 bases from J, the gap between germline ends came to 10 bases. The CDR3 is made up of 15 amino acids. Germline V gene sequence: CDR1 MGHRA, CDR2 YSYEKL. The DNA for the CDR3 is TGCGCCAGCAGCCCGACTTTCCTCTCCTACAATGAGCAGTTCTTC. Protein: CASSPTFLSYNEQFF.

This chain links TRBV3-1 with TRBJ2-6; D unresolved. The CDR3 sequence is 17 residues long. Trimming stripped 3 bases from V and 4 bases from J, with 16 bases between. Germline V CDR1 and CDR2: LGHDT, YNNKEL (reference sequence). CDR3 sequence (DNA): TGTGCCAGCAGCCATGGCAGATTTACCCCCGGGGCCAACGTCCTGACTTTC. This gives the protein CASSHGRFTPGANVLTF. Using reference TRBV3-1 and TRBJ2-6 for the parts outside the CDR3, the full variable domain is DTAVSQTPKYLVTQMGNDKSIKCEQNLGHDTMYWYKQDSKKFLKIMFSYNNKELIINETVPNRFSPKSPDKAHLNLHINSLELGDSAVYFCASSHGRFTPGANVLTFGAGSRLTVL.

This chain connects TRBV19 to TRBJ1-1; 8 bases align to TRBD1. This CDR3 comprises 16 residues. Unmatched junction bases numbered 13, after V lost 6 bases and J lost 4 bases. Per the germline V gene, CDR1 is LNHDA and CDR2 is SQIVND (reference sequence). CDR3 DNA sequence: TGTGCCAGTAGCGAACAGGGGGGTGTGAGAAGCACTGAAGCTTTCTTT. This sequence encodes CASSEQGGVRSTEAFF.

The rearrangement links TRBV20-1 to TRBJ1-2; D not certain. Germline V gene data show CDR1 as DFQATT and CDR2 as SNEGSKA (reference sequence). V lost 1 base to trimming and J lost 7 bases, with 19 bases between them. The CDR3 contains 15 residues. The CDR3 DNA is TGCAGTGCTAGAGCCCTAATTTTTTCACACACTGGCTACACCTTC. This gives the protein CSARALIFSHTGYTF.

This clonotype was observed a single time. This CDR3 is CASSYQLGGFNSPLHF. The CDR3 DNA reads as TGTGCCAGCAGTTACCAGCTCGGAGGGTTTAATTCACCCCTCCACTTT. The gene calls are TRBV6-6 and TRBJ1-6; D unclear. The V end was cut by 2 bases, the J end by 6 bases, with 14 bases between. Germline CDR1 is MNHNY and CDR2 is SVGAGI (reference sequence). The CDR3 spans 16 residues.

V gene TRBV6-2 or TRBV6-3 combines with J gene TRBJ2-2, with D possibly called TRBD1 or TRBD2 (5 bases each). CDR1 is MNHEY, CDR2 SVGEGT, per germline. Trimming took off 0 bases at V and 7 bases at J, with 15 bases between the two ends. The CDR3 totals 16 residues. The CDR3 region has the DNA TGTGCCAGCAGTTACTCGGGACCCCCCTTCGGCGGGGAGCTGTTTTTT. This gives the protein CASSYSGPPFGGELFF.

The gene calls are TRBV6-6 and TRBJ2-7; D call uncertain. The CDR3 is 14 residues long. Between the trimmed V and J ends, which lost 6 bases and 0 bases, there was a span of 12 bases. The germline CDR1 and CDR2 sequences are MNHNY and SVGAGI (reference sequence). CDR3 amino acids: CASSVGPSSYEQYV. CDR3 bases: TGTGCCAGCAGCGTCGGGCCTAGCTCCTACGAGCAGTACGTC.

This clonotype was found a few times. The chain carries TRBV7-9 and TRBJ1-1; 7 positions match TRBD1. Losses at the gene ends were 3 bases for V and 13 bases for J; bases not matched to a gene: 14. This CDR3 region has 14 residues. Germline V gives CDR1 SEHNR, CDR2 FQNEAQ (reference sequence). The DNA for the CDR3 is TGTGCCAGCAGCTTGGGGTCGGACAGGCTTGTCGGTTTCTTT. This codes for CASSLGSDRLVGFF.

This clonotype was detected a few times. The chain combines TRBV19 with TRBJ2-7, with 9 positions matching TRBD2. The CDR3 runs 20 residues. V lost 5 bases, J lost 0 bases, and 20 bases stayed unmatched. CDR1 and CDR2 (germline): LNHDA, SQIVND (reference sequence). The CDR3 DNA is TGTGCCAGTAGTCATAGAGATAGGTTGACGCGGGGGGGCATCTCCTACGAGCAGTACTTC. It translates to CASSHRDRLTRGGISYEQYF.

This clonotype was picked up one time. CDR3 in DNA: TGTGCCAGCAGCGTGAAGTCTGGACAGACCCAGTACTTC. This codes for CASSVKSGQTQYF. The chain links TRBV9 to TRBJ2-5; no reliable D call. Germline CDR1 is SGDLS and CDR2 is YYNGEE. This CDR3 contains 13 residues. Trimming shortened V by 2 bases and J by 6 bases, and 11 bases separated the two germline ends.

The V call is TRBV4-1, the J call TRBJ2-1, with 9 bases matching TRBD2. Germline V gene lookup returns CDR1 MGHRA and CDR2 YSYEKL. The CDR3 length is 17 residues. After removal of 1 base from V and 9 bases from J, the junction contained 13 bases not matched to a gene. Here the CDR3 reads CASSQAPTSGPEGEQFF. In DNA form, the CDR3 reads TGCGCCAGCAGCCAAGCCCCGACTAGCGGCCCCGAAGGTGAGCAGTTCTTC.

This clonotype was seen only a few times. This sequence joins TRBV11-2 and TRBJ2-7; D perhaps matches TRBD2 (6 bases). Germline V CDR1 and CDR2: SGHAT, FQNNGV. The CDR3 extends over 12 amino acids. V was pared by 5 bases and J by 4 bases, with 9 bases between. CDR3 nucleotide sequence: TGTGCCAGCAGCCAGGAGGGGTACGAGCAGTACGTC. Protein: CASSQEGYEQYV.

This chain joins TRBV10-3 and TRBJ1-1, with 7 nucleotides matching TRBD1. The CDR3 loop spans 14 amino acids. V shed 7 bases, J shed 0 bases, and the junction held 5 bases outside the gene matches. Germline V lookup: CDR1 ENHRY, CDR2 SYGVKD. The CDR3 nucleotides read TGTGCCATCAAAACAGGGGCGATGAACACTGAAGCTTTCTTT. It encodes CAIKTGAMNTEAFF.

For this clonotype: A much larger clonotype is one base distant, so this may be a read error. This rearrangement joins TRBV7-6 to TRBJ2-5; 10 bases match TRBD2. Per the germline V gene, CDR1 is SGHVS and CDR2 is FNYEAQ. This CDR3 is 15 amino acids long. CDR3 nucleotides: TGTGCCAACAGCTCATTAGCGGGGGGACCGGAGACCCAGTACTTC. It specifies CANSSLAGGPETQYF.

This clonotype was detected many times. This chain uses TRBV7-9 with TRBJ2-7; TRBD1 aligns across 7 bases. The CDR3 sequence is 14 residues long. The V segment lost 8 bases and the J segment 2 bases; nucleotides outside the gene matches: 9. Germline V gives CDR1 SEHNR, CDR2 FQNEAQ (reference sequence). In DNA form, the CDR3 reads TGTGCCAGCGAACTCCCGACAGGGACCTACGAGCAGTACTTC. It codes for CASELPTGTYEQYF. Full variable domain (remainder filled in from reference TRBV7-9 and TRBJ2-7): DTGVSQNPRHKITKRGQNVTFRCDPISEHNRLYWYRQTLGQGPEFLTYFQNEAQLEKSRLLSDRFSAERPKGSFSTLEIQRTEQGDSAMYLCASELPTGTYEQYFGPGTRLTVT.

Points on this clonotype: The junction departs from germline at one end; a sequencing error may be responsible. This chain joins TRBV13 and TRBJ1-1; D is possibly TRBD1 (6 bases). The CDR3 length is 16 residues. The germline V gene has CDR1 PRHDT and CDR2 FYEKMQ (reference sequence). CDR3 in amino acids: CASSRGTLPHLGTGTF. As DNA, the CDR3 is TGTGCCAGCAGCCGTGGGACACTTCCCCACTTGGGAACTGGAACGTTT.